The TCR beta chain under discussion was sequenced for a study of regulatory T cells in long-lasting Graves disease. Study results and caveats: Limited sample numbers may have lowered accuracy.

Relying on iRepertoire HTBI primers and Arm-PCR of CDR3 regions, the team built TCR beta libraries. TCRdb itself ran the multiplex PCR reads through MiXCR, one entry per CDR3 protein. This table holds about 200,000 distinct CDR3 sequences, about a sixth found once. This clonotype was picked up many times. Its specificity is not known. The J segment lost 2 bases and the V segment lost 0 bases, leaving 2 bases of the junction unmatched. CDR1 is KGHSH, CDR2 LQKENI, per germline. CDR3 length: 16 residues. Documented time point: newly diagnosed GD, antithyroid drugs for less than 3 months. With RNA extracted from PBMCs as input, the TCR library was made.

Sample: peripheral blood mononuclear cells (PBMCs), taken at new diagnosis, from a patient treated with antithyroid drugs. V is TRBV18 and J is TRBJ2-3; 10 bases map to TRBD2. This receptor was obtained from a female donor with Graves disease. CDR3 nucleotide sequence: TGTGCCAGCTCACCACCCACTAGCGGGACCACAGATACGCAGTATTTT. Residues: CASSPPTSGTTDTQYF.